One and the same sample provided the 10 T cell receptor beta chains below, sequenced in a study of identical twins. TCRdb called the 5' RACE reads again in MiXCR, with one record for every CDR3 protein. Here the sample spans a few hundred thousand distinct CDR3 sequences, about 8% being singletons. This same sample was also taken into another study, of yellow fever vaccine responses in identical twins.

Material: CD8+ T cells sorted from blood. The receptors stem from a woman younger than 35 in good health.

Many counts were recorded for this clonotype. The chain is built from TRBV12-3 or TRBV12-4 and TRBJ2-2; no definite D call. The CDR3 contains 13 residues. CDR3 region: CAIRGANTGELFF. The CDR3 coding sequence is TGTGCGATCCGCGGCGCGAACACCGGGGAGCTGTTTTTT.

The table lists this clonotype with a few counts. The chain links TRBV5-5 to TRBJ2-1; D is undetermined. V was clipped by 0 bases and J by 5 bases, with 12 bases between them. This CDR3 contains 15 residues. The V gene's germline CDR1 is SGHKS and CDR2 YYEKEE (reference sequence). CDR3 sequence (DNA): TGTGCCAGCAGCTTGGGGCCAGACGATGACAATGAGCAGTTCTTC. Protein: CASSLGPDDDNEQFF.

This clonotype was seen more than once but under ten times. The chain is built from TRBV28 and TRBJ1-2; no clear D. The CDR3 consists of 13 residues. V was clipped by 3 bases and J by 6 bases, with 11 bases between them. Germline V lookup: CDR1 MDHEN, CDR2 SYDVKM. The CDR3 loop is CASSFGVLDGYTF. The CDR3 DNA reads TGTGCCAGCAGTTTCGGCGTACTCGATGGCTACACCTTC.

This clonotype occurred a few times. The chain couples TRBV9 to TRBJ2-1; 9 nucleotides line up with TRBD2. The CDR3 is 16 amino acids. CDR1 is SGDLS and CDR2 is YYNGEE in the germline V gene. The V gene end was trimmed by 4 bases and the J gene end by 8 bases; junction bases not matched to a gene: 13. The CDR3 protein is CASSPLGGGAVYEQFF. The DNA of the CDR3 is TGTGCCAGCAGCCCGCTCGGCGGGGGGGCCGTCTATGAGCAGTTCTTC.

The chain recombines TRBV15 with TRBJ1-2; TRBD1 is a possible D gene (5 bases). This CDR3 spans 16 amino acids. The germline gives CDR1 LNHNV, CDR2 YYDKDF (reference sequence). V shed 1 base and J shed 6 bases, with 18 bases lying between them. The CDR3 coding sequence is TGTGCCACCAGCAGAGGGTCCTGGGAGGGGAAGGATGGCTACACCTTC. It yields the protein CATSRGSWEGKDGYTF.

The chain employs TRBV28 and TRBJ2-7; no definite D call. The germline V and J ends were trimmed by 0 bases and 5 bases, with 5 bases remaining between them. This CDR3 comprises 12 residues. Germline V gene data show CDR1 as MDHEN and CDR2 as SYDVKM. The CDR3 loop reads CASSLWLNEQYF. The CDR3 coding sequence is TGTGCCAGCAGTTTATGGCTAAACGAGCAGTACTTC.

The rearrangement links TRBV7-9 to TRBJ1-1, with D perhaps TRBD1 (5 bases). This CDR3 is built from 15 residues. V was trimmed by 4 bases and J by 3 bases, leaving 15 bases between them. From germline, CDR1 is SEHNR and CDR2 FQNEAQ (reference sequence). The CDR3 region is CASSSWEGIYTEAFF. The CDR3 nucleotides are TGTGCCAGCAGCTCCTGGGAGGGGATATACACTGAAGCTTTCTTT. Complete variable domain (other parts from reference TRBV7-9 and TRBJ1-1): DTGVSQNPRHKITKRGQNVTFRCDPISEHNRLYWYRQTLGQGPEFLTYFQNEAQLEKSRLLSDRFSAERPKGSFSTLEIQRTEQGDSAMYLCASSSWEGIYTEAFFGQGTRLTVV.

This clonotype was counted at least ten times. The V and J genes are TRBV7-9 and TRBJ2-1; TRBD1 matches 8 bases. The germline V gene encodes CDR1 SEHNR and CDR2 FQNEAQ (reference sequence). V was clipped by 7 bases and J by 10 bases; unmatched bases: 6. The CDR3 has 12 amino acids. The CDR3 DNA is TGTGCCAGCACCCTGGACAGGGAGGAGCAGTTCTTC. Translated, it gives CASTLDREEQFF.

The chain carries TRBV9 and TRBJ2-1; 7 positions agree with TRBD2. With 2 bases clipped from V and 8 bases from J, the junction kept 7 bases outside the gene matches. Germline V lookup: CDR1 SGDLS, CDR2 YYNGEE. The CDR3 totals 14 residues. The CDR3 sequence is CASSVGLGFHEQFF. The CDR3 region has the DNA TGTGCCAGCAGCGTTGGACTAGGCTTCCATGAGCAGTTCTTC.

This chain joins TRBV11-2 and TRBJ1-1, with 10 nucleotides matching TRBD1. CDR1 is SGHAT, CDR2 FQNNGV, per germline. J was trimmed by 2 bases and V by 10 bases; bases with no gene match: 28. The CDR3 has 21 residues. The CDR3 spells CANEGRRFAGTGAPINTEAFF. In nucleotides, the CDR3 is TGTGCCAACGAGGGTAGGAGGTTTGCCGGGACAGGGGCTCCGATCAACACTGAAGCTTTCTTT.